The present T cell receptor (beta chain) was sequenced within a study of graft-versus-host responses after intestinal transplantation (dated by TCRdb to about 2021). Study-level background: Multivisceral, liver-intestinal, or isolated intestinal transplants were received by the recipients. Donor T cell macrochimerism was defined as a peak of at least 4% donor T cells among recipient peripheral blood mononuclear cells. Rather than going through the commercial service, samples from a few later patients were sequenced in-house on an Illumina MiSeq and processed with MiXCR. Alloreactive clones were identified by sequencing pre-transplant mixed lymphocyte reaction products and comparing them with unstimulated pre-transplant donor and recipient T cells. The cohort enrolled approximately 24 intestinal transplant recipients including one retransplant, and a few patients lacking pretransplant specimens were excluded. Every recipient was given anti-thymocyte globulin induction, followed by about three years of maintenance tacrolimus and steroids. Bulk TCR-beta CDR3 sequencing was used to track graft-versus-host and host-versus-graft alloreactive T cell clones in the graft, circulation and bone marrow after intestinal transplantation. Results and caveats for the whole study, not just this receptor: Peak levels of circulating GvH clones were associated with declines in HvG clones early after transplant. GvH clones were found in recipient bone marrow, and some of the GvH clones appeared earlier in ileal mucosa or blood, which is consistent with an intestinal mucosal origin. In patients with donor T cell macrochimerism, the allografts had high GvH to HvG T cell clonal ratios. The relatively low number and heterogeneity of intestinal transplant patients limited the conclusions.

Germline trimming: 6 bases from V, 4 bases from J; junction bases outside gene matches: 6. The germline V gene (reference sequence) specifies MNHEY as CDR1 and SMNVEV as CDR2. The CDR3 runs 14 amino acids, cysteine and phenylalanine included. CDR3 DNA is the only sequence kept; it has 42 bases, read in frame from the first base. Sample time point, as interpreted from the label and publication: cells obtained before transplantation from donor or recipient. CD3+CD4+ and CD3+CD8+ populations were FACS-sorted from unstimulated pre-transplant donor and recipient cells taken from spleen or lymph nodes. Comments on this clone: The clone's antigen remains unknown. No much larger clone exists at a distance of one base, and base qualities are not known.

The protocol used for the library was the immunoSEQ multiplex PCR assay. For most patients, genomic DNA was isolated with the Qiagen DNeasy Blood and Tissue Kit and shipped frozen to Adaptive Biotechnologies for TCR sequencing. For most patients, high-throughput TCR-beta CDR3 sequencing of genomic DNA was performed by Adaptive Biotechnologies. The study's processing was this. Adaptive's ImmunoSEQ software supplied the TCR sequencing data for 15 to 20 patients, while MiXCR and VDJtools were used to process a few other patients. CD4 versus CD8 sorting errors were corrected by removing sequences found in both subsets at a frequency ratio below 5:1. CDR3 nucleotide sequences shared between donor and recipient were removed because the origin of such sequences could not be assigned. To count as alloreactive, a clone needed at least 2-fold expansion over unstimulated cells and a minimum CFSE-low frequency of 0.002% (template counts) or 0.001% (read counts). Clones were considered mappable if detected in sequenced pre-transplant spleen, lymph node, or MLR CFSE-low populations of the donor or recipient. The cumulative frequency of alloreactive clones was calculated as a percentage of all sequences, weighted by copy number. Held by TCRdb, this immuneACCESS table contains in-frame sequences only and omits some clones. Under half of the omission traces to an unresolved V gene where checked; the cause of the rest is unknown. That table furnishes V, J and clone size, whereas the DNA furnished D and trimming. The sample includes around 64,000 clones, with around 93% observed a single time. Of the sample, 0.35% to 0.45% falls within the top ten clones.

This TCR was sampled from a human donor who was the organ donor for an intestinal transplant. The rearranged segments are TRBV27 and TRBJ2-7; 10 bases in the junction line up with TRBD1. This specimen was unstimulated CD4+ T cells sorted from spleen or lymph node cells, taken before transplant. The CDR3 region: CASSRTGGIYEQYF. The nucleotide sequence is TGTGCCAGCAGCCGGACAGGGGGGATTTACGAGCAGTACTTC.